These 9 T cell receptor beta chains were all obtained from the same sample, sequenced in a study of T cell responses to AZD1222 COVID-19 vaccine. This table comes from immunoSEQ multiplex PCR, and its TCRdb copy is limited to in-frame clones, with some not included. The sample has about 81,000 clones, 90% seen once. Here the sequenced sample was peripheral blood, taken 28 days after the second AZD1222 dose. All receptors come from an adult who received the AZD1222 COVID-19 vaccine.

This chain connects TRBV3-1 (or the pseudogene TRBV3-2) to TRBJ1-6; tentatively, D is TRBD1 (5 bases). Germline CDR1 reads LGHDT; CDR2 reads YNNKEL (reference sequence). V gave up 5 bases and J gave up 7 bases, with 15 bases separating them. CDR3 size: 15 residues. In DNA, the CDR3 is TGTGCCAGCAGCGGGACCCAAAGCTTAAATTCACCCCTCCACTTT. Amino acid sequence: CASSGTQSLNSPLHF.

The chain combines TRBV25-1 with TRBJ2-7, with D possibly TRBD1 on 6 matching bases. Germline-derived CDR1 and CDR2 are MGHDK and SYGVNS. V was shortened by 3 bases and J by 3 bases, with 12 bases between the two germline ends. This CDR3 contains 14 residues. The CDR3 is CASSEGHPSYEQYF. In DNA form, the CDR3 reads TGTGCCAGCAGTGAGGGACACCCCAGCTACGAGCAGTACTTC.

In DNA, the CDR3 is TGCAGTTTTGAGAGTCTAGACTATGGCTACACCTTC. It translates to CSFESLDYGYTF. The chain carries TRBV29-1 and TRBJ1-2; D unresolved. The CDR3 consists of 12 residues. The germline V gene encodes CDR1 SQVTM and CDR2 ANQGSEA.

This clone was seen a few times. The rearrangement uses TRBV28 and TRBJ1-2; D gene ambiguous. The germline gives CDR1 MDHEN, CDR2 SYDVKM. The CDR3 runs to 13 residues. The DNA of the CDR3 is TGTGGCGCGGGAGGGCTTTTGAGCTATGGCTACACCTTC. Amino acids: CGAGGLLSYGYTF.

CDR3 protein: CASSRALQETQYF. The DNA for the CDR3 is TGTGCCAGCAGTCGGGCCCTCCAAGAGACCCAGTACTTC. The rearrangement joins TRBV7-3 to TRBJ2-5; no clear D gene. CDR3 length: 13 residues. V lost 6 bases and J lost 1, with 9 bases in between. Germline lookup yields CDR1 SGHTA and CDR2 FQGTGA.

This chain uses TRBV7-8 with TRBJ2-1; 8 bases are a match to TRBD2. V trimming: 6 bases; J trimming: 7 bases; junction bases outside the gene matches: 17. This CDR3 is built from 17 residues. Germline V gene sequence: CDR1 SGHVS, CDR2 FQNEAQ. The CDR3 sequence: CASSSEVVSGAINEQFF. The CDR3 coding sequence is TGTGCCAGCAGTTCAGAGGTGGTTAGCGGGGCCATAAATGAGCAGTTCTTC.

The chain links TRBV29-1 to TRBJ2-1; 15 bases fit TRBD2. V gave up 2 bases and J gave up 4 bases; unmatched junction bases: 6. Germline lookup yields CDR1 SQVTM and CDR2 ANQGSEA. The CDR3 runs 17 residues. The CDR3 coding sequence is TGCAGCGTTGAACGGGGGACTAGCGGGGGGTATTACAATGAGCAGTTCTTC. It specifies CSVERGTSGGYYNEQFF.

V and J are TRBV6-5 and TRBJ1-5; no clear D gene. CDR3 size: 13 residues. The germline CDR1 and CDR2 sequences are MNHEY and SVGAGI. V was shortened by 6 bases and J by 7 bases, with 13 bases between the two germline ends. The CDR3 nucleotides read TGTGCCAGCAGGAGATCCCTGGGGCAGCCCCAGCATTTT. Translation gives CASRRSLGQPQHF.

V is TRBV7-2 and J is TRBJ1-1, with a weak D call TRBD1 (5 bases). The V gene's germline CDR1 is SGHTA and CDR2 FQGNSA. Trimming removed 5 bases at V and 1 base at J, with 11 bases between. CDR3 length equals 14 residues. Here the CDR3 DNA reads TGTGCCAGCAGCGGAGGGGTAGGGAACACTGAAGCTTTCTTT. Translating it yields CASSGGVGNTEAFF.